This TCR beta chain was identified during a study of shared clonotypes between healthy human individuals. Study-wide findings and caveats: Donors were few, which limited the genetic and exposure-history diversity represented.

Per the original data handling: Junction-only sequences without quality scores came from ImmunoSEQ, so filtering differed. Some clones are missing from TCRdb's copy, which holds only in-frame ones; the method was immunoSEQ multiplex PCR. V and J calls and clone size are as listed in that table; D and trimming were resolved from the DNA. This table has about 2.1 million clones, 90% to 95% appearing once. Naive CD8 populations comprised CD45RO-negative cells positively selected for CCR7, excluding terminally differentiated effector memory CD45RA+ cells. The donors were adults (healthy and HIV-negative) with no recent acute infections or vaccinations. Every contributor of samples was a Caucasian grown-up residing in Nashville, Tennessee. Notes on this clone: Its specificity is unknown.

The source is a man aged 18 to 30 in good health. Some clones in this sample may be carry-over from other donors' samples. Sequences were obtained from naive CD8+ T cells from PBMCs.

DNA of the CDR3: TGTGCCAGCAGCCAAGATCAGTTGGGGGGCGAAAACTATGGCTACACCTTC. This encodes CASSQDQLGGENYGYTF. This sequence joins TRBV4-2 and TRBJ1-2; D might be TRBD1 (6 bases). The V and J ends lost 0 bases and 2 bases respectively, with 16 bases between them. Germline assignment: CDR1 LGHNA and CDR2 YNFKEQ. This CDR3 has 17 amino acids.